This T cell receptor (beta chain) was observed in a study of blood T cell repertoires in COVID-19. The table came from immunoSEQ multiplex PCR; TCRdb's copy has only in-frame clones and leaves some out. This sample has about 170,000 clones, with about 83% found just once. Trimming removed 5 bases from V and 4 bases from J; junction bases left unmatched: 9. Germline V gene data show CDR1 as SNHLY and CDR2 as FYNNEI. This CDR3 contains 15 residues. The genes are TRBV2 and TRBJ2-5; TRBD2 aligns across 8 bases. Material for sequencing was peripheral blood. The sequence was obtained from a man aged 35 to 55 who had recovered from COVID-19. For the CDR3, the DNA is TGTGCCAGCAGTACCATAGCGGGGTCGGGAGAGACCCAGTACTTC. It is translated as CASSTIAGSGETQYF.